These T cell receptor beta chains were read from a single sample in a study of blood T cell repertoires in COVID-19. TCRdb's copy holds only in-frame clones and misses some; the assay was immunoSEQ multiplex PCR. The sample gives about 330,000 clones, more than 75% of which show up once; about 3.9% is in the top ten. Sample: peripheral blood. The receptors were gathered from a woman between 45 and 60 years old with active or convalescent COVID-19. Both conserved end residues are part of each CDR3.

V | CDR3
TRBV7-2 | CASSPRPQLTDTQYF
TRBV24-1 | CATSESGTAYEQFF
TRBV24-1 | CATSAAGRNEQFF
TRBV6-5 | CASSWAGGADTQYF
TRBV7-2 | CASSAQRTGSYEQYF
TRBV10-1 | CASTLYSDTQYF
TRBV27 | CASTLRMNTEAFF
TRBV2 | CASSDPPGWMGSGNTIYF
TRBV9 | CASSYSGGRNEQFF
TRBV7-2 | CASSSLAGGYTDTQYF
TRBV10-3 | CAISELQAYEQYF
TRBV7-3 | CATSLSGTTNEQFF
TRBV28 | CASSLELSSYNSPLHF
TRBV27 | CASSLIPVTEAFF
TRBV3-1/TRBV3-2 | CASSPRAPNTEAFF
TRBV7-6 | CASSPLVTETDTQYF
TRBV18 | CASSPAGATVDNYGYTF
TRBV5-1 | CASSFSGPDYGYTF
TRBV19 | CASTPPEGRTEAFF
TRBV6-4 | CASRAGQHNYGYTF
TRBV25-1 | CASSGEGWHTEAFF
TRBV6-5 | CASSSGGADNSPLHF
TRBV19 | CASSVGTSREKLFF
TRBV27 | CASSLLRTGDLVLTGELFF
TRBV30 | CAWSVRGDEAFF
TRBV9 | CASSPQQGGTEAFF
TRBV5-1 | CASSLGGQASSYEQYF
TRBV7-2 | CASSLEPGMGGYTF
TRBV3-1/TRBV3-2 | CASSQDGRAGLAKNIQYF
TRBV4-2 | CASSQDIHGIVYEQYF
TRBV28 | CASSQRASGGDEQFF
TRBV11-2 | CASSLDWAGSGELFF
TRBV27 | CASSLKDSRGEQYF
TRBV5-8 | CASSRRSGGLGITEAFF
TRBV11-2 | CASSFVETGELFF
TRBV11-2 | CASSRGQGADTQYF
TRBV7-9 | CASSSASWDTQYF
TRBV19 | CASSALLRTSGGTGELFF
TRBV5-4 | CASSSPGGPYGYTF
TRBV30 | CAWSIQGMNTEAFF
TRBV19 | CASSTVAGGSSGEQYF
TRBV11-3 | CASSLRRNEQFF
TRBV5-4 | CASSPGVAGGKAQAPDTQYF
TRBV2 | CASSSGTVEAFF
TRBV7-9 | CASSLKDRVPNEKLFF
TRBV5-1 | CASSTGHAATNEKLFF
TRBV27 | CATLRGWGSGANVLTF
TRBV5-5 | CASSLALAGTTGELFF
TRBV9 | CASSVQGSGQPQHF
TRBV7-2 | CASSLSGGRADTQYF
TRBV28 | CASVPHPKQLAGASSEYF
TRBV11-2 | CASPNLAGERNEQFF
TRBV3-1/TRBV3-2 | CASSRRLDSYEQYF
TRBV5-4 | CASSLDSSEAFF
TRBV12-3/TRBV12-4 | CASISGTEAFF
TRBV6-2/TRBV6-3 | CASSGDFSGTEAFF
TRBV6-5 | CATLDLDGSQPQHF
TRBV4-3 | CASSQLQGVEQYF
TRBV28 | CATTKPYHGYTF
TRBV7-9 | CASSLVQGGYTF